The clone carrying this T cell receptor beta chain was detected ten times or more. As yet, its antigen is unknown. From germline, CDR1 is SGHAT and CDR2 FQNNGV. The CDR3 sequence is 15 residues long. The V end was cut by 5 bases, the J end by 1 base, with 14 bases between. Using its own MiXCR run on the PCR reads, TCRdb lists one record per CDR3 protein. The table records hundreds of thousands of distinct CDR3 sequences, 25% of them present only once. Isolation of naive CD8 T cells was achieved by sorting on a CD8+CD4-CCR7+CD45RA+ phenotype. The sample comes from a study of molecular identifiers for immune sequencing clone quantification. Findings and limits, study-wide: Clonotypes surpassing 20 RNA copies contained over 99% of effector molecules, versus under 1% in naive cells. Barcode-sharing identical TCR molecules could underestimate highly expanded clone sizes.

The gene calls are TRBV11-2 and TRBJ1-1; D unresolved. This receptor was identified in a human donor in good health. Some libraries in this study had Jurkat cell RNA spiked in. What was sequenced was naive CD8+ T cells from blood, with Jurkat cell RNA spiked in. Subset indicated: FACS-sorted CD8+CD4-CCR7+CD45RA+ naive T cells. The DNA for the CDR3 is TGTGCCAGCAGCATGGGATTTGGAAAGAACACTGAAGCTTTCTTT. Residues: CASSMGFGKNTEAFF.